This T cell receptor beta chain was recorded in a study of cytomegalovirus exposure and HLA in healthy donors. The germline V gene encodes CDR1 SEHNR and CDR2 FQNEAQ (reference sequence). V lost 4 bases to trimming and J lost 3 bases; unmatched junction nucleotides: 5. CDR3 length: 15 amino acids. This clone has only a few counts. The antigen is undetermined. It was with 60 Vbeta and 13 Jbeta primers that the PCR ran. Libraries were prepared by immunoSEQ multiplex PCR; TCRdb keeps only in-frame clonotypes and omits some of them. Among roughly 120,000 clones, around 67% were seen once, and the ten largest hold around 3.9%. Regarding the study as a whole: A previous analysis found most TCR beta V segments productive roughly 87% or roughly 30% of the time.

Sequencing input: PBMCs. The chain carries TRBV7-9 and TRBJ2-7; the match to TRBD1 covers 11 bases. The TCR was taken from a woman aged 40 to 49 in good health and CMV-seronegative. The CDR3 sequence is CASSYSGTGGYEQYF. The CDR3 coding sequence is TGTGCCAGCAGCTATTCCGGGACAGGGGGCTACGAGCAGTACTTC. The full variable domain, rest sourced from reference TRBV7-9 and TRBJ2-7, is DTGVSQNPRHKITKRGQNVTFRCDPISEHNRLYWYRQTLGQGPEFLTYFQNEAQLEKSRLLSDRFSAERPKGSFSTLEIQRTEQGDSAMYLCASSYSGTGGYEQYFGPGTRLTVT.